This TCR beta chain stems from a study of T cells in Graves' hyperthyroidism and ophthalmopathy. Comment on this clonotype: Its antigen is unidentified. The junction does not match germline at one end; this may be a read error.

Regarding the study as a whole: Separating ophthalmopathy from stable hyperthyroidism was achieved by a 13 V-J model. Blood also held most thyroid clonotypes expanded beyond 0.001.

Regions amplified from RNA transcripts were the TCR beta CDR3 regions. First-round RT-PCR with HTBI primers amplified the TCR CDR3 region. TCRdb independently ran MiXCR on the multiplex PCR reads; one entry per CDR3 protein. The sample includes roughly 500,000 distinct CDR3 sequences, over 45% seen only once; the top ten take 44%. Germline assignment: CDR1 DFQATT and CDR2 SNEGSKA (reference sequence). The CDR3 is made up of 12 amino acids. Sequenced input: peripheral blood or thyroid tissue (not recorded which). This clonotype originated in an adult woman with Graves' disease, either hyperthyroidism or ophthalmopathy (not recorded which). The chain recombines TRBV20-1 with TRBJ1-2; D gene uncertain. CDR3 residues: CSAGNRDYGYTF. CDR3 nucleotides: TGTAGTGCTGGCAATCGTGATTATGGCTACACCTTC.